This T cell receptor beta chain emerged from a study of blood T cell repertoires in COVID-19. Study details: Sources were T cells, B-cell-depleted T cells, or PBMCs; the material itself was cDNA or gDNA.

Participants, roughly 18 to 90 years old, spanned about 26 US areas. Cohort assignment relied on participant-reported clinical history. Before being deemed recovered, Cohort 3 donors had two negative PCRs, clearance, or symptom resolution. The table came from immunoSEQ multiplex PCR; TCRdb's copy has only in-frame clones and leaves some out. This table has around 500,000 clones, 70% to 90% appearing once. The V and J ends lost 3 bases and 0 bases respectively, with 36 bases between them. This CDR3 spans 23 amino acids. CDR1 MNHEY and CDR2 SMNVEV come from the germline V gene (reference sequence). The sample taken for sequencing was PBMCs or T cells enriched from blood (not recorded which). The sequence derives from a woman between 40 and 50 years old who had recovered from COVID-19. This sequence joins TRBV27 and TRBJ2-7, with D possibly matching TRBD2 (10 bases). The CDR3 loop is CASSFRSRDRVDGTSVSSYEQYF. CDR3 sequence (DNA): TGTGCCAGCAGTTTCCGGTCCCGGGACAGGGTTGATGGGACTAGCGTAAGCTCCTACGAGCAGTACTTC.